This TCR beta chain emerged from a study of cytomegalovirus exposure and HLA in healthy donors. General study points: There were over 150 TCR beta chains listed as cytomegalovirus-associated.

Clones were read by immunoSEQ multiplex PCR, and TCRdb kept only the in-frame ones, dropping some. Seen here are 350,000 or so clones, around 86% observed once, and the top ten hold under 0.85%. CDR1 is SGHAT and CDR2 is FQNNGV in the germline V gene. V was pared by 0 bases and J by 2 bases, with 3 bases of the junction left unmatched. The CDR3 has 16 residues. This clone was picked up one time. What it recognizes is unknown. The genes are TRBV11-2 and TRBJ2-3, with TRBD2 matching 9 bases. The receptor's source is a woman in her late teens or twenties in good health and CMV-seronegative. The sample consisted of PBMCs. CDR3 sequence: CASSLEAGGATDTQYF. In nucleotides, the CDR3 is TGTGCCAGCAGCTTAGAGGCGGGAGGGGCCACAGATACGCAGTATTTT.